Listed here is a single T cell receptor beta chain. This specimen comes from a study of CDR3 diversity in severe acne. A single record per CDR3 protein comes from TCRdb applying MiXCR to the PCR reads. The sample lists around 85,000 distinct CDR3 sequences, 49% seen once, with 9.5% to 13% in the top ten. Germline V lookup: CDR1 MGHRA, CDR2 YSYEKL. The length of the CDR3 is 17 residues. Trimming pared 0 bases from V and 4 bases from J, leaving 16 bases between. The chain couples TRBV4-1 to TRBJ2-1, with D uncertain. This TCR was sampled from a male donor with severe acne vulgaris. Input material: blood. The CDR3 nucleotides read TGCGCCAGCAGCCAAGATTTGGGTAGCCCGGCTTACAATGAGCAGTTCTTC. It codes for CASSQDLGSPAYNEQFF.